This TCR beta chain was found in a study of T cells in Graves' hyperthyroidism and ophthalmopathy. Broader study findings: The blood repertoire included most of the expanded thyroid clonotypes above 0.001.

The V end lost 1 base, the J end lost 12 bases, and 24 bases lay between the germline ends. The CDR3 covers 17 residues. Germline V gene sequence: CDR1 SGHVS, CDR2 FQNEAQ. TCR beta CDR3 region amplification was performed from RNA transcripts. Carried out on the TCR CDR3, a first-round RT-PCR used the HTBI primer set. TCRdb fed the multiplex PCR reads into MiXCR, producing one record per CDR3 protein. The profile shows roughly 570,000 distinct CDR3 sequences, around 45% of them singletons. Hyperthyroidism had been newly diagnosed in patients aged 18 to 65, and its duration was under 2 months. This clonotype was detected ten times or more. Its specificity is unknown.

The V gene is TRBV7-8, the J gene TRBJ1-4; the D gene is possibly TRBD1 (6 bases). This clonotype originated in a woman aged 18-35 years with Graves' hyperthyroidism. The source material was peripheral blood or thyroid tissue (not recorded which). The CDR3 reads CASSLELGGDRTAELFF. DNA for the CDR3: TGTGCCAGCAGCTTAGAACTCGGAGGCGATCGGACAGCAGAACTGTTTTTT.